This T cell receptor beta chain was found in a study of STAT5B mutations in CD4+ large granular lymphocyte leukemia. Study details: Among healthy donors, a particular HLA allele went with more CDR3 'QG' motifs.

Study results and limitations: No patients shared main leukemic clonotypes, though approximately 26% appeared at low frequency elsewhere. CD4-sorted patient repertoires seemed more clonal than healthy CD4+ repertoires.

With respect to this clone: Its antigen is undetermined.

Sequencing was performed with immunoSEQ multiplex PCR; in TCRdb, only in-frame clones are kept and a portion is missing. The repertoire includes approximately 27,000 clones, approximately 80% of them detected once, and over 0.3% sits in the top ten. The germline V gene has CDR1 SGHRS and CDR2 YFSETQ. V was shortened by 4 bases and J by 1 base, with 14 bases between the two germline ends. The CDR3 sequence is 15 residues long. Sequenced input: CD4+ T cells from blood buffy coats. The sequence was obtained from a human donor in good health. V usage is TRBV5-1 and J usage is TRBJ2-5; possibly TRBD1 for D (6 bases). The CDR3 DNA reads as TGCGCCAGCAGCCTCTTGGGACAATCCCAAGAGACCCAGTACTTC. Translating gives CASSLLGQSQETQYF.